This T cell receptor (beta chain) was captured in a study of blood T cell repertoires in COVID-19 (dated by TCRdb to the early 2020s). For context, the study as a whole: Collaborator samples came from the United States, Italy and Spain and covered acute and convalescent phases of COVID-19. A freely available public database, intended as a resource for researchers studying the immune response to SARS-CoV-2, is where the repertoires were released. The dataset comprised deeply sampled blood TCRbeta repertoires from subjects exposed to, actively infected with, or recovered from COVID-19. Where available, HLA class I and class II types were obtained from metadata supplied by the sample provider rather than from assay-based typing. A de-identified subject ID, COVID-19 status, age in years and sex were almost always included in the sample metadata. The samples were drawn from two sources: the first 160 participants of the ongoing ImmuneRACE study, and over 950 subjects contributed by 6 global collaborators. The material from the prospective study consisted of cDNA or gDNA derived from T cells, B-cell-depleted T cells, or PBMCs. Study-wide conclusions, independent of this receptor: The quantity of clinical and demographic metadata differed by source and by participant and was supplied without curation.

In Seattle, one collaborating source enrolled patients while the infection was active and tracked those patients longitudinally over the course of disease. Whole blood was collected in K2EDTA tubes by collaborating institutions according to the institutions' own protocols. Collaborator samples were shipped for TCRbeta analysis as frozen whole blood, isolated PBMCs, or DNA extracted from either sample type. Turning to this clone: Its cognate antigen has yet to be identified. No per-base quality is available; no much larger clone lies one base away.

The immunoSEQ Assay, a bias-controlled multiplex PCR, was used to amplify TCRbeta CDR3 regions from genomic DNA. Regarding the original processing steps: Within the assay, amplification of reference gene primers was used to estimate how many nucleated cells each sample contained. Sequence reads were collapsed and filtered to measure the absolute abundance of every unique TCRbeta CDR3 rearrangement. For each sample, productive Simpson clonality was calculated as the square root of Simpson's diversity index across productive rearrangements. Here the immuneACCESS table is served through TCRdb, limited to in-frame sequences with V and J called. Missing clones are a known gap in these copies; in checked studies unresolved V genes cover under half, and the rest lacks a known reason. V and J calls and clone size are given by that table; D and trimming were obtained from the DNA. The sample profile shows about 210,000 clones; approximately 86% of them were found once. Approximately 0.99% of the sample is taken by the ten largest.

The trim is 6 bases for V and 2 bases for J, with a gap of 10 bases between the germline ends. The CDR3 numbers 13 residues from cysteine through phenylalanine. CDR3 DNA only is kept here, 39 bases in frame from base 1. According to the germline V gene, CDR1 reads KGHSH and CDR2 reads LQKENI. The sequence joins TRBV18 to TRBJ1-1; 6 matching bases give a weak D call of TRBD1. Sequenced: peripheral blood. This receptor was identified in a man aged 55 to 70 with COVID-19, enrolled during active disease. The CDR3 region has the sequence CASSPDSNTEAFF. The DNA reads TGTGCCAGCTCCCCGGACAGTAACACTGAAGCTTTCTTT.